The sequence of this T cell receptor (beta chain) was determined in a study of T cell responses to AZD1222 COVID-19 vaccine. Study-level points and caveats: In a largely white British group with more females than males, clonal diversity was possibly underestimated.

Pooled in the analysis were second doses at about 4 or about 12 weeks. Trimming took off 6 bases at V and 6 bases at J, with 23 bases between the two ends. Germline CDR1 MNHEY, CDR2 SMNVEV (reference sequence). This CDR3 is built from 16 residues. TCRdb keeps only in-frame clones here, not all; method: immunoSEQ multiplex PCR. The table has approximately 140,000 clones, 90% seen once. Regarding this clone: Its antigen is not known.

This sample comprised peripheral blood, obtained 28 days after the second AZD1222 dose. The TCR was taken from an adult who received the AZD1222 COVID-19 vaccine. The chain couples TRBV27 to TRBJ1-1; D is unclear. CDR3 bases: TGTGCCAGCAGCGCAGTGTCCCCTCCCCTAAGTGCTGAAGCTTTCTTT. The encoded protein is CASSAVSPPLSAEAFF.